Shown below are 22 T cell receptor beta chains from a single sample sequenced in a study of blood T cell repertoires in COVID-19. The method was immunoSEQ multiplex PCR; TCRdb's version includes in-frame clones alone and lacks a portion of them. The table shows about 100,000 clones, with roughly nine tenths occurring only once. Sequencing input: peripheral blood. These receptor sequences come from a man aged 40-49 years with active or convalescent COVID-19.

The chain recombines TRBV4-3 with TRBJ2-7, with 9 bases lining up with TRBD1. The CDR3 has 15 residues. V shed 2 bases and J 4 bases; nucleotides not matched to a gene: 6. Germline V lookup: CDR1 LGHNA, CDR2 YSLEER. In DNA form, the CDR3 reads TGCGCCAGCAGCCAACAGGGGACAGGGTATTACGAGCAGTACTTC. Translating it yields CASSQQGTGYYEQYF.

The chain combines TRBV14 with TRBJ1-1; no clear D gene. Per germline, CDR1 SGHDN and CDR2 FVKESK. The CDR3 runs to 13 residues. V was clipped by 1 base and J by 10 bases, with 13 bases between them. The CDR3 protein is CASSQGAPTVAFF. The CDR3 region has the DNA TGTGCCAGCAGCCAAGGGGCCCCAACGGTAGCTTTCTTT. Drawing the rest from reference TRBV14 and TRBJ1-1, the complete variable domain is EAGVTQFPSHSVIEKGQTVTLRCDPISGHDNLYWYRRVMGKEIKFLLHFVKESKQDESGMPNNRFLAERTGGTYSTLKVQPAELEDSGVYFCASSQGAPTVAFFGQGTRLTVV.

The rearrangement uses TRBV30 and TRBJ2-7, with D possibly being TRBD1 (5 bases). Germline CDR1 is GTSNPN and CDR2 is SVGIG (reference sequence). The CDR3 is made up of 11 amino acids. With 5 bases removed from V and 7 bases from J, the gap between germline ends came to 12 bases. This CDR3 reads CAWGAQGEQYF. As DNA, the CDR3 is TGTGCCTGGGGGGCCCAGGGAGAGCAGTACTTC.

The chain joins TRBV5-1 to TRBJ1-2; TRBD1 agrees at 9 bases. This CDR3 contains 13 residues. CDR1 SGHRS and CDR2 YFSETQ come from the germline V gene. Trimming cost V 3 bases and J 6 bases; bases outside gene matches: 3. The CDR3: CASSWRDRDGYTF. Here the CDR3 DNA reads TGCGCCAGCAGCTGGCGGGACAGGGATGGCTACACCTTC. Complete variable domain (other parts from reference TRBV5-1 and TRBJ1-2): KAGVTQTPRYLIKTRGQQVTLSCSPISGHRSVSWYQQTPGQGLQFLFEYFSETQRNKGNFPGRFSGRQFSNSRSEMNVSTLELGDSALYLCASSWRDRDGYTFGSGTRLTVV.

The chain has TRBV29-1 and TRBJ2-5, with 8 positions matching TRBD2. V lost 7 bases, J lost 4 bases, and 11 bases stayed unmatched. The CDR3 is made up of 14 amino acids. Germline V gene lookup returns CDR1 SQVTM and CDR2 ANQGSEA. CDR3 nucleotides: TGCAGCGCGAGAGCGGGAGTTAGAGGAGAGACCCAGTACTTC. Its protein product is CSARAGVRGETQYF.

This clone appeared a single time. Here the CDR3 reads CASSAKGGLGYEQYF. The CDR3 DNA reads TGTGCCAGCAGCGCGAAAGGGGGCCTTGGCTACGAGCAGTACTTC. The chain is built from TRBV7-7 and TRBJ2-7, with 7 nucleotides matching TRBD1. The V and J ends lost 5 bases and 3 bases, in that order; junction bases with no gene match: 10. The CDR3 is 15 amino acids. Germline V gene lookup returns CDR1 SSHAT and CDR2 FNYEAQ (reference sequence).

The rearrangement uses TRBV7-9 and TRBJ2-2, with D tentatively TRBD1 (6 bases). The CDR3 runs 15 residues. V lost 6 bases and J 1 base, leaving 12 bases between the germline ends. The germline V gene has CDR1 SEHNR and CDR2 FQNEAQ (reference sequence). CDR3 DNA sequence: TGTGCCAGCAGGCCCCTACAGGGGAACACCGGGGAGCTGTTTTTT. As protein: CASRPLQGNTGELFF.

This rearrangement joins TRBV7-2 to TRBJ2-5, with a tentative D call TRBD2 (5 bases). This CDR3 has 16 residues. Trimming cost V 2 bases and J 5 bases, with 18 bases left between them. Germline assignment: CDR1 SGHTA and CDR2 FQGNSA. The CDR3 protein is CASSLKLMGRGETQYF. As DNA, the CDR3 is TGTGCCAGCAGCTTAAAGTTAATGGGCAGAGGGGAGACCCAGTACTTC.

The chain employs TRBV5-4 and TRBJ2-7; unclear D gene. Germline V gene sequence: CDR1 SGHNT, CDR2 YYREEE (reference sequence). The V end lost 0 bases, the J end lost 4 bases, and 8 bases lay between the germline ends. This CDR3 is built from 13 residues. This CDR3 is CASSLGLEYEQYF. The DNA of the CDR3 is TGTGCCAGCAGCTTGGGACTGGAGTACGAGCAGTACTTC.

This chain joins TRBV7-3 and TRBJ2-1; TRBD2 is a possible D gene (6 bases). Trimming took off 3 bases at V and 2 bases at J, with 11 bases between the two ends. The germline V gene has CDR1 SGHTA and CDR2 FQGTGA. CDR3 length equals 15 residues. This chain's CDR3 is CASSFRAGPYNEQFF. The CDR3 DNA follows: TGTGCCAGCAGCTTCCGGGCGGGACCCTACAATGAGCAGTTCTTC.

V and J are TRBV7-2 and TRBJ2-6, with a tentative D call TRBD1 (5 bases). Trimming took off 5 bases at V and 4 bases at J, with 12 bases between the two ends. Germline CDR1 reads SGHTA; CDR2 reads FQGNSA. This CDR3 is built from 15 residues. The CDR3 sequence is CASSLQGTGANVLTF. The CDR3 nucleotides are TGTGCCAGCAGCCTCCAGGGAACAGGGGCCAACGTCCTGACTTTC.

Turning to this clone: Compared with germline, one end of the junction differs, possibly owing to a read error. CDR3 region: CASRAPGRPFF. The CDR3 region has the DNA TGTGCCAGCAGAGCCCCAGGGCGGCCCTTTTTT. This chain joins TRBV12-3 or TRBV12-4 and TRBJ1-3; TRBD1 is a possible D gene (5 bases). The CDR3 runs to 11 residues.

The gene calls are TRBV5-1 and TRBJ2-3; 8 positions match TRBD2. Trimming cost V 7 bases and J 4 bases; bases outside gene matches: 11. This CDR3 region has 15 residues. Germline values: CDR1 SGHRS, CDR2 YFSETQ. The CDR3 loop is CASGTNPGLADTQYF. CDR3 in DNA: TGCGCCAGCGGGACAAACCCGGGACTAGCAGATACGCAGTATTTT.

This clone was counted a single time. The chain uses TRBV5-8 and TRBJ2-5, with 8 bases lining up with TRBD1. There are 14 residues in the CDR3. V lost 4 bases and J lost 3; bases outside the gene matches: 5. Germline CDR1 and CDR2: SGHTS and YDEGEE. Here the CDR3 reads CASSLWTGKETQYF. The CDR3 DNA sequence: TGTGCCAGCAGCCTCTGGACAGGGAAAGAGACCCAGTACTTC.

This clone has only a few counts. CDR3 sequence (DNA): TGCGCCAGCAGCTTGGCCTTAGGAGGTGGGAATTCACCCCTCCACTTT. Protein: CASSLALGGGNSPLHF. The genes are TRBV5-1 and TRBJ1-6; D unresolved. The V end lost 0 bases, the J end lost 7 bases, and 14 bases lay between the germline ends. The CDR3 runs to 16 residues. Germline V gene data show CDR1 as SGHRS and CDR2 as YFSETQ.

V usage is TRBV5-8 and J usage is TRBJ1-1, with D possibly matching TRBD1 (5 bases). There are 12 residues in the CDR3. The V gene's germline CDR1 is SGHTS and CDR2 YDEGEE. The V end was cut by 4 bases, the J end by 11 bases, with 15 bases between. CDR3 bases: TGTGCCAGCAGCCATCTCCAGGGTCTTGCTTTCTTT. This encodes CASSHLQGLAFF. The full variable domain, rest sourced from reference TRBV5-8 and TRBJ1-1, is EAGVTQSPTHLIKTRGQQATLRCSPISGHTSVYWYQQALGLGLQFLLWYDEGEERNRGNFPPRFSGRQFPNYSSELNVNALELEDSALYLCASSHLQGLAFFGQGTRLTVV.

The chain uses TRBV3-1 (or the pseudogene TRBV3-2) and TRBJ1-4, with D perhaps matching TRBD1 (5 bases). The germline CDR1 and CDR2 sequences are LGHDT and YNNKEL (reference sequence). The CDR3 is 12 amino acids. V was clipped by 4 bases and J by 8 bases, with 8 bases between them. The CDR3 sequence is CASSRPGEKLFF. CDR3 DNA sequence: TGTGCCAGCAGCCGGCCAGGGGAAAAACTGTTTTTT.

The chain carries TRBV4-1 and TRBJ2-1; TRBD1 agrees at 7 bases. This CDR3 is 18 amino acids long. V gave up 1 base and J gave up 0 bases; unmatched junction bases: 9. Germline V gene data show CDR1 as MGHRA and CDR2 as YSYEKL. The CDR3 DNA sequence: TGCGCCAGCAGCCAAGGGGACAGAGGCGGTAGCTCCTACAATGAGCAGTTCTTC. As protein: CASSQGDRGGSSYNEQFF.

Here the CDR3 DNA reads TGTGCCAGTAGTTATAAGGACAGCGATTATAATTCACCCCTCCACTTT. Its protein product is CASSYKDSDYNSPLHF. V and J are TRBV19 and TRBJ1-6; tentatively, D is TRBD1 (6 bases). The CDR3 totals 16 residues. V was clipped by 5 bases and J by 4 bases, with 15 bases between them. Germline V gives CDR1 LNHDA, CDR2 SQIVND (reference sequence).

The chain uses TRBV4-2 and TRBJ1-2; 9 bases are shared with TRBD1. The CDR3 totals 13 residues. CDR1 and CDR2 (germline): LGHNA, YNFKEQ. Trimming removed 4 bases from V and 8 bases from J; junction bases left unmatched: 5. CDR3 amino acids: CASSPWTGDGYTF. DNA for the CDR3: TGTGCCAGCAGCCCGTGGACAGGGGACGGCTACACCTTC.

The chain carries TRBV15 and TRBJ1-1; TRBD1 matches 7 bases. The CDR3 runs 13 residues. V lost 9 bases to trimming and J lost 5 bases; unmatched junction nucleotides: 9. Germline values: CDR1 LNHNV, CDR2 YYDKDF (reference sequence). CDR3 in amino acids: CATRQGLLTEAFF. The DNA of the CDR3 is TGTGCCACTAGACAGGGACTTTTAACTGAAGCTTTCTTT.

CDR3 loop: CASSLEVSNYGYTF. The CDR3 DNA sequence: TGCGCCAGCAGCTTGGAAGTCAGTAACTATGGCTACACCTTC. The rearrangement links TRBV5-1 to TRBJ1-2; D unresolved. CDR1 and CDR2 (germline): SGHRS, YFSETQ. V gave up 0 bases and J gave up 1 base, with 7 bases separating them. The CDR3 is 14 residues long.